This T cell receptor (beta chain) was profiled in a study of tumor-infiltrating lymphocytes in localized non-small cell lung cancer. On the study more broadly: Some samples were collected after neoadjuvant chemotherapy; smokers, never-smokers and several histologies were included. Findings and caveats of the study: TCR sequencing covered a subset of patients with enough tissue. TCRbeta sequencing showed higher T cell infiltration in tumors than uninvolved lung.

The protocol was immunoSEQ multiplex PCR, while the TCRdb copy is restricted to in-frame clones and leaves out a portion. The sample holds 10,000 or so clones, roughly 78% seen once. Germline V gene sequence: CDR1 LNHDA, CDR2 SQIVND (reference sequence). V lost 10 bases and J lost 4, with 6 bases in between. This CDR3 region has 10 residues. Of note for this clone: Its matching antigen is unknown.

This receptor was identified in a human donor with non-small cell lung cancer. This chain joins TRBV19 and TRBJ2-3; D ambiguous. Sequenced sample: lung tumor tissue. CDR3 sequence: CATGSDTQYF. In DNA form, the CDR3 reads TGTGCCACCGGGTCAGATACGCAGTATTTT.